The source of this TCR beta chain is a study of shared clonotypes between healthy human individuals (dated by TCRdb to about 2020). At the level of the whole study: The cohort included a few men and a couple of women between 18 and 49 years of age. For each donor, CD4 naive and CD4 memory were each given three plates, CD8 naive was given two plates, and CD8 memory was given one plate. To estimate repertoire size and how much clonotypes are shared between individuals, the study performed deep sequencing of blood TCR repertoires from a few healthy adults. To increase sequencing depth and limit assay-specific biases, TCR repertoire library preparation and sequencing were carried out by different laboratories using diverse techniques. Leukapheresis yielded between about 0.9 and 8.9 billion PBMCs per donor. Broad study findings and their caveats: The small number of donors limited the genetic and exposure-history diversity represented. Even with the large sequencing depth, rarefaction of the sorted-subset datasets indicated that sequencing was incomplete. Across a few donors, approximately 5% of naive CD4, approximately 3.6% of naive CD8, about 2.3% of memory CD4, and approximately 0.4% of memory CD8 clonotypes were shared. Compared with non-shared clonotypes, the clonotypes found in all four sorted-subset donors had higher generation probabilities. Pairwise subsampling indicated that sequencing depth was expected to affect the degree of clonotype sharing among donors. Naive subsets generally had larger estimated clonotype richness than memory subsets. Only blood was sampled, and tissue TCR repertoires likely differ from those in blood.

With respect to this clone: The antigen it recognizes is unknown. No much larger clonotype is one base removed from it; base qualities were not supplied.

CD8 naive samples consisted of CD45RO-negative cells that were positively selected for CCR7, yielding a CD45RA+CCR7+ population without TemRA cells. The donors were healthy, HIV-negative adults who had no recently reported acute infections or vaccinations. Every donor was a Caucasian adult living in Nashville, Tennessee, USA. Blood was collected by leukapheresis, and PBMCs were isolated by Ficoll-Histopaque density gradient centrifugation and then cryopreserved in liquid nitrogen vapor phase. Purity and quantity of every magnetically sorted T cell population were checked by analytical flow cytometry. Genomic DNA was isolated from every sorted fraction and measured by UV absorbance on a Nanodrop 2000c. V is pruned by 3 bases and J by 6 bases, leaving 6 bases of the junction without a gene match. From the cysteine through the phenylalanine, the CDR3 covers 15 amino acids. The kept DNA is CDR3 alone, 45 bases in frame from the first base. CDR1 and CDR2 (SGHTA, FQGNSA) derive from the germline V gene.

TCR CDR3 regions were amplified from genomic DNA by multiplex PCR using the deep immunoSEQ assay. Extracted genomic DNA from each cell subset was spread evenly across all wells of several immunoSEQ 96-well plates, with each plate serving as a replicate. Each replicate PCR for sorted subsets received about 0.2 ug genomic DNA, equal to roughly 30,000 T cell genomes. Purified libraries were measured with a Qubit 3.0 fluorometer, size-checked on a Bioanalyzer 2100, and measured again with the KAPA Library Quantification kit. Every immunoSEQ 96-well plate was sequenced on a separate single-read 150-cycle Illumina NextSeq 550 flow cell. Per the original workflow: Because the immunoSEQ output held only junctional sequences and lacked quality scores, the filtering could not match the filtering applied to full-length reads. Sequences were annotated with PyIR, a Python wrapper for IgBLAST v1.9, and V/J genes and CDR3 were assigned using IMGT germline references. Reads were removed for weak V/J assignments (E-value above 1e-6), missing CDR3, stop codons, out-of-frame junctions, or ambiguous translated residues. V3J clonotypes were defined as sequences sharing an identical inferred V gene, J gene, and CDR3 amino acid sequence. The percentage overlap between two repertoires was calculated by dividing the number of shared unique clonotypes by the size of the smaller repertoire. RTK rarefaction, the Chao1 estimator, and Recon v2.1 estimates of unobserved clonotypes were used to assess repertoire richness. Generation probabilities were computed with OLGA for all TCRbeta clonotypes obtained by the gDNA method from several donors. As stored in TCRdb, this immuneACCESS dataset retains in-frame rearrangements with V and J assigned. A fraction of the clones does not appear; measured against another copy, unresolved V genes explain less than half of the discrepancy, and the remainder lacks a known reason. V and J calls and clone size are given by that table; D and trimming were obtained from the DNA. The sample table records approximately 810,000 clones; approximately 92% of these occur just once. About 25% of the sample is held by the ten biggest clonotypes.

Material: naive CD8+ T cells sorted from blood. In the paper's terms, the cell subset or site label means: CD45RA+CCR7+. This receptor was obtained from a man younger than 40 in good health. The V gene is TRBV7-2 and the J gene is TRBJ2-3, with 10 middle bases fitting TRBD2. The encoded CDR3 is CASSFGAGGLDTQYF. DNA sequence: TGTGCCAGCAGCTTTGGAGCGGGAGGGCTCGATACGCAGTATTTT.